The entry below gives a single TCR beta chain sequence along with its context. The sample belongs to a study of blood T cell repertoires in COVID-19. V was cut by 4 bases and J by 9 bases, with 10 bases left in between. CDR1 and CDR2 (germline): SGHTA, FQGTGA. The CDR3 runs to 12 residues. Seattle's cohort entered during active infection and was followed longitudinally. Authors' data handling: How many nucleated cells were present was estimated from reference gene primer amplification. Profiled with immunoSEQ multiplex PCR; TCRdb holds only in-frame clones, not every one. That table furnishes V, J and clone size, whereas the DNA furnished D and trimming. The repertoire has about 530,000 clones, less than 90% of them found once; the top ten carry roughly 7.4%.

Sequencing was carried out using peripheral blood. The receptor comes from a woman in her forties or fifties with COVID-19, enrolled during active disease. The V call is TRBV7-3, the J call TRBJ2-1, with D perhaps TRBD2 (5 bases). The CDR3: CASSSQGSEQFF. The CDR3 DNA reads TGTGCCAGCAGCTCGCAAGGGAGTGAGCAGTTCTTC.